This TCR beta chain was sequenced during a study of shared clonotypes between healthy human individuals. Note on this clone: What it binds is unknown.

Findings and caveats of the study: Clonotypes that were shared across a few donors made up roughly 5% of naive CD4 clonotypes.

Selected positively for CCR7 and CD45RO-negative, naive CD8 cells excluded terminally differentiated effector memory CD45RA+ cells. The donors, all of them Caucasian adults, lived in Nashville, Tennessee. Only in-frame clones appear in the TCRdb table, and some are missing; sequencing was by immunoSEQ multiplex PCR. The data show approximately 2,200,000 clones, roughly 91% seen once. The source is a man aged 18 to 29 in good health. Some clones in this sample may be carry-over from other donors' samples. The sequencing sample was made of naive CD8+ T cells from PBMCs.

For the CDR3, the DNA is TGCGCCAGCAGTGATGGCCGTGAAGCTTTCTTT. It codes for CASSDGREAFF. V usage is TRBV10-1 and J usage is TRBJ1-1; no firm D call. The CDR3 spans 11 residues. Germline CDR1 and CDR2: WNHNN and SYGVQD (reference sequence). Trimming took off 3 bases at V and 7 bases at J, with 6 bases between the two ends.